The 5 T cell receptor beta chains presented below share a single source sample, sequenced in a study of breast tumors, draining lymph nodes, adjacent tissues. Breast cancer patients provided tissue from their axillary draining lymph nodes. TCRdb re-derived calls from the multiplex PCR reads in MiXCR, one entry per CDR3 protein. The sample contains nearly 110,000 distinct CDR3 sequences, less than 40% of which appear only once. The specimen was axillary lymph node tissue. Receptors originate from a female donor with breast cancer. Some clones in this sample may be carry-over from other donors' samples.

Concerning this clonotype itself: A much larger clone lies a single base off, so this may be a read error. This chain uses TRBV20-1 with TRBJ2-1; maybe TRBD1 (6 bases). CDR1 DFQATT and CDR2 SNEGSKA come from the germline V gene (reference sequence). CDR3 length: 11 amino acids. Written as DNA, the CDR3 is TGCAGTGCACCACAGGGAGCTGAGCAGTCCTTC. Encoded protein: CSAPQGAEQSF.

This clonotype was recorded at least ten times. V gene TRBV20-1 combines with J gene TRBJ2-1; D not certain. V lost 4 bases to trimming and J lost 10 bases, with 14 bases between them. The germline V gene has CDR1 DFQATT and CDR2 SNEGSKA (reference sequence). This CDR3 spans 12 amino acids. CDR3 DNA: TGCAGTGCTACTCCCACCGTGGGAGAGCAGTTCTTC. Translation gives CSATPTVGEQFF.

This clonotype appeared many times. CDR3 bases: TGCAGTGCTAGACACTGGACAGAGAATTCACCCCTCCACTTT. This translates into CSARHWTENSPLHF. This chain connects TRBV20-1 to TRBJ1-6; the D gene is possibly TRBD1 (6 bases). CDR1 DFQATT and CDR2 SNEGSKA come from the germline V gene (reference sequence). CDR3 length equals 14 residues. V was trimmed by 2 bases and J by 7 bases, leaving 12 bases between them.

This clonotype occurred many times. The DNA for the CDR3 is TGCGCCAGCAGCGAACTAGCGGGATTCAATGAGCAGTTCTTC. Translation: CASSELAGFNEQFF. The V gene is TRBV10-1, the J gene TRBJ2-1; 10 positions agree with TRBD2. Germline-derived CDR1 and CDR2 are WNHNN and SYGVQD (reference sequence). The CDR3 runs to 14 residues. V lost 6 bases to trimming and J lost 6 bases; unmatched junction nucleotides: 5.

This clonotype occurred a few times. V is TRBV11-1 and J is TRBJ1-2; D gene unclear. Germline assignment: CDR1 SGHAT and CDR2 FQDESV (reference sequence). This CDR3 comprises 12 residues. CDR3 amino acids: CARDGVDYGYTF. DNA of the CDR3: TGTGCTAGAGACGGGGTTGACTATGGCTACACCTTC.